The 19 T cell receptor beta chains in this list originate from one sample, sequenced in a study of blood T cell repertoires in COVID-19. The method was immunoSEQ multiplex PCR; TCRdb's version includes in-frame clones alone and lacks a portion of them. The table lists about 90,000 clones, over 80% of them singletons. The material sequenced was peripheral blood. These TCRs come from a woman aged 55-69 years with active COVID-19.

J is TRBJ1-5 and V is TRBV7-9, with D perhaps TRBD1 (5 bases). This CDR3 region has 15 residues. The germline gives CDR1 SEHNR, CDR2 FQNEAQ (reference sequence). Trimming shortened V by 1 base and J by 0 bases, and 7 bases separated the two germline ends. The CDR3: CASSLGRDSNQPQHF. The CDR3 DNA follows: TGTGCCAGCAGCTTAGGCAGGGATAGCAATCAGCCCCAGCATTTT.

The chain recombines TRBV5-1 with TRBJ1-2, with 8 bases matching TRBD1. Trimming took 0 bases from V and 5 from J; bases not matched to a gene: 0. This CDR3 is 13 amino acids long. Germline CDR1 reads SGHRS; CDR2 reads YFSETQ. CDR3 residues: CASSLGTGYGYTF. CDR3 nucleotide sequence: TGCGCCAGCAGCTTGGGGACAGGGTATGGCTACACCTTC.

This chain uses TRBV7-9 with TRBJ2-7, with 10 bases fitting TRBD2. The CDR3 runs 16 residues. From germline, CDR1 is SEHNR and CDR2 FQNEAQ (reference sequence). With V trimmed by 11 bases and J by 0 bases, 13 bases remained unmatched. CDR3 DNA sequence: TGTGCCGGTGGGCTTCGGACTAGCGGAAGCTCCTACGAGCAGTACTTC. Translation: CAGGLRTSGSSYEQYF.

The J gene is TRBJ1-6, the V gene TRBV11-2; D unclear. The CDR3 has 16 amino acids. Trimming stripped 5 bases from V and 4 bases from J, with 15 bases between. Germline CDR1 SGHAT, CDR2 FQNNGV. The chain's CDR3 is CASSPTAGHYNSPLHF. The CDR3 bases are TGTGCCAGCAGCCCTACGGCGGGTCATTATAATTCACCCCTCCACTTT.

The chain is built from TRBV28 and TRBJ2-3, with 10 bases fitting TRBD2. V was pared by 6 bases and J by 6 bases, with 15 bases of the junction left unmatched. CDR3 length: 17 residues. Germline CDR1 and CDR2: MDHEN and SYDVKM. Here the CDR3 DNA reads TGTGCCAGCAGCCCCCTTGAGAGAGCGGGAGGGCCGGATACGCAGTATTTT. It codes for CASSPLERAGGPDTQYF.

The J gene is TRBJ1-2, the V gene TRBV6-6; D perhaps matches TRBD1 (5 bases). V dropped 7 bases and J dropped 4 bases, with 13 bases sitting between them. Germline loops: CDR1 MNHNY, CDR2 SVGAGI (reference sequence). This CDR3 spans 13 amino acids. CDR3 in DNA: TGTGCCAGCAAACCGTACAGGAGCTATGGCTACACCTTC. It yields the protein CASKPYRSYGYTF.

The chain has TRBV6-5 and TRBJ1-1; D is possibly TRBD1 (6 bases). Trimming stripped 6 bases from V and 1 base from J, with 12 bases between. CDR3 length equals 14 residues. Germline CDR1 reads MNHEY; CDR2 reads SVGAGI. CDR3 sequence (DNA): TGTGCCAGCAGGAGAGGACAGACGAACACTGAAGCTTTCTTT. Encoded protein: CASRRGQTNTEAFF.

This clone has only a few counts. The genes are TRBV19 and TRBJ1-4, with 7 positions matching TRBD1. The J segment lost 7 bases and the V segment lost 8 bases, leaving 7 bases of the junction unmatched. This CDR3 region has 13 residues. Germline CDR1 reads LNHDA; CDR2 reads SQIVND (reference sequence). CDR3 loop: CASSRQGGEKLFF. For the CDR3, the DNA is TGTGCCAGTTCCCGACAGGGAGGTGAAAAACTGTTTTTT.

J is TRBJ2-2 and V is TRBV6-1; 9 bases are shared with TRBD1. The CDR3 is 15 residues long. CDR1 is MNHNS, CDR2 SASEGT, per germline. V shed 3 bases, J shed 4 bases, and the junction held 3 bases outside the gene matches. The CDR3, as DNA: TGTGCCAGCAGTGAGGGACAGGGATTCACCGGGGAGCTGTTTTTT. Protein: CASSEGQGFTGELFF.

A word on this clone: Other nucleotide sequences in the sample specify the same CDR3. The genes are TRBV28 and TRBJ1-3; D is perhaps TRBD1 (5 bases). The CDR3 has 17 amino acids. Looked up from germline, CDR1 is MDHEN and CDR2 is SYDVKM. Trimming stripped 2 bases from V and 0 bases from J, with 14 bases between. CDR3 residues: CASSLGGEGYSGNTIYF. CDR3 DNA: TGTGCCAGCAGTTTAGGGGGGGAGGGCTACTCTGGAAACACCATATATTTT.

The chain is built from TRBV6-5 and TRBJ1-4; possibly TRBD1 for D (6 bases). Germline CDR1 is MNHEY and CDR2 is SVGAGI. Trimming left V 4 bases short and J 10 bases short, with 16 bases between. The CDR3 totals 14 residues. The CDR3 region is CASSSGTPRGKLFF. CDR3 bases: TGTGCCAGCAGTTCCGGGACACCCCGCGGAAAACTGTTTTTT.

The chain links TRBV7-2 to TRBJ2-1, with D hard to call. The germline V gene encodes CDR1 SGHTA and CDR2 FQGNSA. The ends were cut back, 0 bases at V and 5 bases at J, with 8 bases in the middle. The CDR3 contains 14 residues. In DNA, the CDR3 is TGTGCCAGCAGCTTAGCCCACTACGACAATGAGCAGTTCTTC. It encodes CASSLAHYDNEQFF.

V is TRBV7-3 and J is TRBJ2-1, with TRBD2 identical over 11 bases. The CDR3 consists of 15 residues. Germline values: CDR1 SGHTA, CDR2 FQGTGA. With 6 bases clipped from V and 2 bases from J, the junction kept 3 bases outside the gene matches. In DNA, the CDR3 is TGTGCCAGCAGTATAGCGGGAGGGCCCTACAATGAGCAGTTCTTC. It yields the protein CASSIAGGPYNEQFF.

CDR3 protein: CASSFTLPGREDSPLHF. CDR3 coding DNA: TGCGCCAGCAGCTTTACGCTACCGGGGAGGGAAGATTCACCCCTCCACTTT. This chain uses TRBV5-1 with TRBJ1-6; D is ambiguous. V lost 2 bases, J lost 8 bases, and 20 bases lay in between. Germline values: CDR1 SGHRS, CDR2 YFSETQ. The CDR3 loop spans 17 amino acids.

CDR3 sequence (DNA): TGTGCCAGCAGCACCCGCGGCAGGGCTGGAAACACCATATATTTT. It encodes CASSTRGRAGNTIYF. V usage is TRBV9 and J usage is TRBJ1-3, with D possibly TRBD1 on 5 matching bases. The germline V and J ends were trimmed by 4 bases and 2 bases, with 13 bases remaining between them. The length of the CDR3 is 15 residues. CDR1 and CDR2 from the germline V gene are SGDLS and YYNGEE.

This clone appeared once. The chain uses TRBV7-2 and TRBJ2-3; 7 bases match TRBD2. The CDR3 is 19 amino acids. In germline, CDR1 is SGHTA, CDR2 FQGNSA. V lost 5 bases to trimming and J lost 8 bases; unmatched junction nucleotides: 25. The CDR3 reads CASSPGHGKVGVREFTQYF. The CDR3 DNA sequence: TGTGCCAGCAGCCCAGGACACGGAAAGGTTGGGGTGCGGGAGTTTACGCAGTATTTT.

The chain combines TRBV5-6 with TRBJ1-4; possible D gene TRBD1, 6 bases. Germline CDR1 is SGHDT and CDR2 is YYEEEE. The ends were cut back, 0 bases at V and 0 bases at J, with 12 bases in the middle. This CDR3 has 17 amino acids. The CDR3 is CASSLDGTGSTNEKLFF. CDR3 nucleotides: TGTGCCAGCAGCTTGGACGGAACAGGGTCAACTAATGAAAAACTGTTTTTT.

This rearrangement joins TRBV6-2 or TRBV6-3 to TRBJ2-3, with D perhaps TRBD1 (6 bases). CDR3 size: 16 residues. Germline CDR1 is MNHEY and CDR2 is SVGEGT. V lost 7 bases and J 2 bases, leaving 19 bases between the germline ends. The CDR3 coding sequence is TGTGCCAGCACCCCAGGGGTGTGGGGGCCCACAGATACGCAGTATTTT. Its translation: CASTPGVWGPTDTQYF.

The chain couples TRBV19 to TRBJ1-4; D is undetermined. V was cut by 8 bases and J by 11 bases, with 9 bases left in between. The CDR3 consists of 10 residues. Germline V gives CDR1 LNHDA, CDR2 SQIVND (reference sequence). Written as DNA, the CDR3 is TGTGCCAGTGGGCAGGCTAAACTGTTTTTT. Its protein product is CASGQAKLFF.